A selection of T cell receptor beta chains follows, all from one sample in a study of blood T cell repertoires in COVID-19. Sequenced by immunoSEQ multiplex PCR; TCRdb stores in-frame clones only, minus some. The repertoire holds fewer than 200,000 clones, with more than 75% as singletons. Input material: peripheral blood. The receptor set was obtained from a woman aged 55-70 years with COVID-19, enrolled during active disease. The CDR3 runs from the conserved cysteine through the conserved F or W. A D gene is named only where the DNA matches it firmly. The size of a clone is reported for some rows only, either as once, few or many, or as a class for expanded clones.

j_gene | v_gene | abundance | d_gene | CDR3aa | CDR3nt
TRBJ1-2 | TRBV28 | - | - | CASSPGRKDGYTF | TGTGCCAGCAGCCCTGGGCGAAAGGATGGCTACACCTTC
TRBJ2-2 | TRBV19 | - | - | CASRGEGEGTGELFF | TGTGCCAGTAGAGGAGAGGGAGAGGGAACCGGGGAGCTGTTTTTT
TRBJ2-7 | TRBV15 | - | TRBD1 | CATSGRDRDEQYF | TGTGCCACCAGCGGCCGGGACAGAGACGAGCAGTACTTC
TRBJ1-4 | TRBV2 | - | TRBD1 | CASTRDRGNEKLFF | TGTGCCAGCACCCGGGACAGGGGTAATGAAAAACTGTTTTTT
TRBJ2-3 | TRBV28 | - | - | CASSFGIPSTDTQYF | TGTGCCAGCAGTTTCGGTATACCTAGCACAGATACGCAGTATTTT
TRBJ1-1 | TRBV5-4 | - | - | CASSSPDSLNTEAFF | TGTGCCAGCAGCTCCCCGGACAGTTTGAACACTGAAGCTTTCTTT
TRBJ1-3 | TRBV11-2 | few | TRBD1 | CASSLIPPGGGSGNTIYF | TGTGCCAGCAGCTTAATCCCACCAGGGGGTGGCTCTGGAAACACCATATATTTT
TRBJ2-3 | TRBV5-1 | - | TRBD2 | CASSLGSSGPLTDTQYF | TGCGCCAGCAGCTTGGGGTCTAGCGGACCACTCACAGATACGCAGTATTTT
TRBJ1-6 | TRBV30 | many | - | CAWNSGSPYNSPLHF | TGTGCCTGGAATTCGGGGAGCCCTTATAATTCACCCCTCCACTTT
TRBJ1-6 | TRBV13 | - | TRBD1 | CASSSTGVNSPLHF | TGTGCCAGCAGCTCGACAGGGGTAAATTCACCCCTCCACTTT
TRBJ1-1 | TRBV3-1/TRBV3-2 | - | - | CASSQASSIMSEAFF | TGTGCCAGCAGCCAAGCGAGTTCCATTATGTCTGAAGCTTTCTTT
TRBJ1-5 | TRBV5-1 | few | - | CASSLWGDQPQHF | TGCGCCAGCAGCTTGTGGGGGGATCAGCCCCAGCATTTT
TRBJ2-2 | TRBV10-2 | many | TRBD1 | CASRPGQGETGELFF | TGCGCCAGCAGGCCCGGACAGGGGGAAACCGGGGAGCTGTTTTTT
TRBJ2-4 | TRBV28 | - | - | CASREGKNIQYF | TGTGCCAGCCGGGAAGGGAAAAACATTCAGTACTTC
TRBJ2-4 | TRBV4-1 | once | TRBD2 | CASSPSRLAGALAKNIQYF | TGCGCCAGCAGCCCATCCCGACTAGCGGGGGCCTTAGCCAAAAACATTCAGTACTTC
TRBJ2-3 | TRBV6-5 | - | TRBD2 | CASSSRLAGFTDTQYF | TGTGCCAGCAGTTCCCGACTAGCGGGATTCACAGATACGCAGTATTTT
TRBJ1-6 | TRBV9 | - | - | CASSVATAYNSPLHF | TGTGCCAGCAGCGTAGCGACAGCCTATAATTCACCCCTCCACTTT
TRBJ1-1 | TRBV19 | - | TRBD1 | CASLPRTGGWVNTEAFF | TGTGCCAGTCTACCCAGGACAGGGGGCTGGGTAAACACTGAAGCTTTCTTT
TRBJ1-2 | TRBV29-1 | - | TRBD1 | CSVERPPGQAHGEGYTF | TGCAGCGTTGAACGACCACCCGGACAGGCCCATGGAGAAGGCTACACCTTC
TRBJ2-1 | TRBV7-9 | - | - | CASEPLSSGSKTYNEQFF | TGTGCCAGCGAACCCCTTTCCTCAGGGTCCAAAACCTACAATGAGCAGTTCTTC
TRBJ2-1 | TRBV29-1 | - | TRBD2 | CSVEDLAGAPSEQFF | TGCAGCGTTGAAGACCTAGCGGGGGCCCCTAGTGAGCAGTTCTTC
TRBJ2-1 | TRBV10-2 | - | TRBD2 | CASSEYGGRSSYNEQFF | TGCGCCAGCAGTGAGTATGGCGGGAGGAGCTCCTACAATGAGCAGTTCTTC
TRBJ1-2 | TRBV12-3/TRBV12-4 | - | - | CASGAGVYGYTF | TGTGCCAGCGGGGCAGGGGTTTATGGCTACACCTTC
TRBJ2-3 | TRBV2 | - | TRBD2 | CASNGLAGGPGTDTQYF | TGTGCCAGCAATGGACTAGCGGGGGGGCCTGGCACAGATACGCAGTATTTT
TRBJ1-5 | TRBV6-4 | - | - | CASREQSFSNQPQHF | TGTGCCAGCAGGGAACAGAGCTTTAGCAATCAGCCCCAGCATTTT
TRBJ2-1 | TRBV24-1 | - | TRBD1 | CATSDRQGLDEQFF | TGTGCCACCAGTGACCGACAGGGTCTGGATGAGCAGTTCTTC
TRBJ1-1 | TRBV2 | - | - | CASSEQDLRTEAFF | TGTGCCAGCAGTGAACAGGATCTGAGAACTGAAGCTTTCTTT
TRBJ2-4 | TRBV19 | - | - | CASSPDGRENIQYF | TGTGCCAGTAGTCCAGATGGTCGGGAAAACATTCAGTACTTC
TRBJ1-4 | TRBV5-1 | - | - | CASRKLSTGANEKLFF | TGCGCCAGCCGTAAGCTGTCGACCGGAGCTAATGAAAAACTGTTTTTT
TRBJ1-1 | TRBV19 | - | - | CASSMGPANTEAFF | TGTGCCAGTAGTATGGGGCCCGCGAACACTGAAGCTTTCTTT
TRBJ1-6 | TRBV18 | once | - | CASSPSGRNSPLHF | TGTGCCAGCTCACCGTCAGGGAGGAATTCACCCCTCCACTTT
TRBJ2-2 | TRBV4-1 | few | TRBD2 | CASSLPGILAGLANTGELFF | TGCGCCAGCAGCCTTCCGGGGATCCTAGCGGGGCTCGCGAACACCGGGGAGCTGTTTTTT
TRBJ1-1 | TRBV30 | - | - | CAWNRVNTEAFF | TGTGCCTGGAACAGGGTGAACACTGAAGCTTTCTTT
TRBJ2-5 | TRBV29-1 | few | - | CSVGQFQETQYF | TGCAGCGTCGGACAGTTCCAAGAGACCCAGTACTTC
TRBJ2-5 | TRBV24-1 | - | - | CATSDPGGTLQETQYF | TGTGCCACCAGTGATCCCGGAGGGACTCTACAAGAGACCCAGTACTTC
TRBJ1-1 | TRBV7-9 | once | - | CASSLRGKLMNTEAFF | TGTGCCAGCAGCCTACGAGGGAAACTGATGAACACTGAAGCTTTCTTT